Shown below are 22 T cell receptor beta chains from a single sample sequenced in a study of T cell repertoires in cytomegalovirus infection. TCRdb re-called the reads through MiXCR, storing one row per CDR3 protein. Counted here are some 220,000 distinct CDR3 sequences, 12% occurring once; the ten biggest clones make up 1.5% to 2%. The sequenced material came from PBMCs. The receptors stem from a human donor in good health (CMV status not recorded). Some clones in this sample may be carry-over from other donors' samples.

This clonotype was detected ten times or more. The chain employs TRBV7-2 and TRBJ1-2; no firm D call. With 3 bases removed from V and 8 bases from J, the gap between germline ends came to 10 bases. Germline loops: CDR1 SGHTA, CDR2 FQGNSA. This CDR3 is 12 amino acids long. CDR3 sequence (DNA): TGTGCCAGCAGCTTGTCAAACGGGGGCTACACCTTC. Translation: CASSLSNGGYTF.

At least ten counts were recorded for this clonotype. V usage is TRBV7-2 and J usage is TRBJ2-6; D not certain. Germline CDR1 is SGHTA and CDR2 is FQGNSA. The CDR3 runs to 16 residues. V was shortened by 2 bases and J by 2 bases, with 10 bases between the two germline ends. CDR3 sequence reads: CASSLSGSPGANVLTF. CDR3 in DNA: TGTGCCAGCAGCTTATCAGGTTCTCCTGGGGCCAACGTCCTGACTTTC.

This clonotype was counted ten times or more. The V call is TRBV28, the J call TRBJ1-2; D not certain. Per the germline V gene, CDR1 is MDHEN and CDR2 is SYDVKM. The germline V and J ends were trimmed by 6 bases and 5 bases, with 10 bases remaining between them. This CDR3 has 12 residues. CDR3 bases: TGTGCCAGCAGCTCTACGGGGTATGGCTACACCTTC. Translating gives CASSSTGYGYTF.

As regards this clonotype: This could be a read error, since a much larger clone is one nucleotide away. The rearrangement joins TRBV20-1 to TRBJ2-5; D is possibly TRBD1 (5 bases). This CDR3 is built from 15 residues. Germline-derived CDR1 and CDR2 are DFQATT and SNEGSKA (reference sequence). The V end was cut by 5 bases, the J end by 5 bases, with 21 bases between. The CDR3: CSAPLRTTDPETQYF. The CDR3 DNA reads TGCAGTGCTCCTCTTCGGACAACCGACCCCGAGACCCAGTACTTC.

This clonotype was found many times. This chain joins TRBV7-2 and TRBJ2-2; 10 bases line up with TRBD2. With V trimmed by 4 bases and J by 1 base, 3 bases remained unmatched. In germline, CDR1 is SGHTA, CDR2 FQGNSA. The CDR3 loop spans 16 amino acids. The DNA of the CDR3 is TGTGCCAGCAGCTCGTGGACTAGCGGGAACACCGGGGAGCTGTTTTTT. Encoded protein: CASSSWTSGNTGELFF.

This clonotype appeared many times. The chain couples TRBV11-3 to TRBJ2-1; D is tentatively TRBD1 or TRBD2 (5 bases each). CDR1 SGHNT and CDR2 YENEEA come from the germline V gene. V shed 5 bases and J shed 5 bases, with 16 bases lying between them. The CDR3 has 15 amino acids. CDR3 sequence reads: CASSRDAATDNEQFF. CDR3 nucleotide sequence: TGTGCCAGCAGCCGGGACGCGGCGACCGACAATGAGCAGTTCTTC.

The table lists this clonotype with many counts. The V gene is TRBV7-9, the J gene TRBJ2-5, with no clear D. In germline, CDR1 is SEHNR, CDR2 FQNEAQ (reference sequence). There are 13 residues in the CDR3. V was clipped by 0 bases and J by 4 bases, with 6 bases between them. The CDR3 DNA follows: TGTGCCAGCAGCTTAGCAATGGGAGAGACCCAGTACTTC. Protein sequence: CASSLAMGETQYF.

A few counts support this clonotype. The chain couples TRBV10-3 to TRBJ2-7; 7 bases align to TRBD2. The junction had 9 bases not matched to a gene; V was cut back by 10 bases and J by 0 bases. The length of the CDR3 is 14 residues. Germline CDR1 is ENHRY and CDR2 is SYGVKD. The chain's CDR3 is CATQDGGSSYEQYF. In DNA form, the CDR3 reads TGTGCCACCCAGGACGGGGGGAGCTCCTACGAGCAGTACTTC.

At least ten counts were recorded for this clonotype. The gene calls are TRBV7-2 and TRBJ2-2, with 7 bases aligning to TRBD2. Germline V gene sequence: CDR1 SGHTA, CDR2 FQGNSA. The CDR3 spans 16 residues. Losses at the gene ends were 6 bases for V and 4 bases for J; bases not matched to a gene: 11. The CDR3 region has the DNA TGTGCCAGCAGTCCGCCGGGGCGGGAGTTCACCGGGGAGCTGTTTTTT. Its protein is CASSPPGREFTGELFF.

V gene TRBV7-9 combines with J gene TRBJ2-6; D not resolved. The CDR3 has 15 amino acids. Trimming left V 3 bases short and J 2 bases short, with 8 bases between. Germline assignment: CDR1 SEHNR and CDR2 FQNEAQ (reference sequence). In DNA form, the CDR3 reads TGTGCCAGCAGCTTTATGGGGACTGGGGCCAACGTCCTGACTTTC. Its protein is CASSFMGTGANVLTF.

This clonotype was seen at least ten times. J is TRBJ2-7 and V is TRBV6-2 or TRBV6-3, with D perhaps TRBD1 (6 bases). CDR1 is MNHEY, CDR2 SVGEGT, per germline. The length of the CDR3 is 16 residues. Trimming removed 0 bases at V and 8 bases at J, with 20 bases between. Here the CDR3 DNA reads TGTGCCAGCAGTTACTCAACCGGGACATCCGTAGGCAAGCAGTACTTC. This gives the protein CASSYSTGTSVGKQYF.

This clonotype has ten or more counts. The chain is built from TRBV6-2 or TRBV6-3 and TRBJ2-5; D not resolved. The CDR3 loop spans 16 amino acids. Trimming shortened V by 0 bases and J by 1 base, and 12 bases separated the two germline ends. Germline loops: CDR1 MNHEY, CDR2 SVGEGT. The CDR3 spells CASSYSAGTTQETQYF. In nucleotides, the CDR3 is TGTGCCAGCAGTTACTCGGCAGGAACAACCCAAGAGACCCAGTACTTC.

This clonotype has only a few counts. This chain joins TRBV20-1 and TRBJ1-5; 9 nucleotides match TRBD1. Unmatched junction bases numbered 8, after V lost 2 bases and J lost 6 bases. The CDR3 spans 15 residues. Germline V lookup: CDR1 DFQATT, CDR2 SNEGSKA (reference sequence). CDR3 coding DNA: TGCAGTGCTAGAACAGGGGGCGCCACAATTCAGCCCCAGCATTTT. It codes for CSARTGGATIQPQHF.

The chain links TRBV27 to TRBJ2-7; a weak D match, TRBD2 (5 bases). This CDR3 comprises 13 residues. V gave up 7 bases and J gave up 4 bases, with 14 bases separating them. Germline CDR1 reads MNHEY; CDR2 reads SMNVEV (reference sequence). CDR3 residues: CASISATGYEQYF. The CDR3 nucleotides are TGTGCCAGCATTTCTGCGACGGGATACGAGCAGTACTTC.

The chain links TRBV19 to TRBJ2-1; D unclear. Germline values: CDR1 LNHDA, CDR2 SQIVND (reference sequence). Trimming removed 7 bases from V and 1 base from J, with 11 bases in between. This CDR3 comprises 14 residues. CDR3 in DNA: TGTGCCAGTAATGGCGGTCCGTCCTACAATGAGCAGTTCTTC. Its protein is CASNGGPSYNEQFF.

The rearrangement joins TRBV7-9 to TRBJ2-5, with D maybe TRBD1 (5 bases). The CDR3 loop spans 13 amino acids. Trimming took off 5 bases at V and 5 bases at J, with 12 bases between the two ends. Germline values: CDR1 SEHNR, CDR2 FQNEAQ (reference sequence). The CDR3 sequence is CASSQQGRETQYF. In nucleotides, the CDR3 is TGTGCCAGCAGCCAGCAGGGCCGGGAGACCCAGTACTTC.

This clonotype occurred many times. The chain carries TRBV10-3 and TRBJ2-7; weak D call: TRBD1 (6 bases). Germline CDR1 reads ENHRY; CDR2 reads SYGVKD. This CDR3 is 13 amino acids long. V was clipped by 3 bases and J by 4 bases, with 10 bases between them. The CDR3 is CAISDEGTYEQYF. The CDR3 DNA reads TGTGCCATCAGTGATGAGGGGACATACGAGCAGTACTTC.

The rearrangement uses TRBV12-3 or TRBV12-4 and TRBJ2-3; TRBD1 aligns across 9 bases. V was pared by 3 bases and J by 4 bases, with 2 bases of the junction left unmatched. The CDR3 spans 14 residues. The CDR3 loop reads CASSFRQGADTQYF. CDR3 sequence (DNA): TGTGCCAGCAGTTTTCGACAGGGGGCAGATACGCAGTATTTT.

This clonotype was seen at least ten times. The V call is TRBV7-9, the J call TRBJ2-2, with D unresolved. V gave up 5 bases and J gave up 0 bases, with 7 bases separating them. The CDR3 spans 14 residues. CDR1 is SEHNR and CDR2 is FQNEAQ in the germline V gene (reference sequence). The CDR3 protein is CASSTRTNTGELFF. CDR3 coding DNA: TGTGCCAGCAGCACAAGGACGAACACCGGGGAGCTGTTTTTT.

This chain connects TRBV4-3 to TRBJ2-7; D remains unclear. Germline CDR1 and CDR2: LGHNA and YSLEER. V lost 0 bases, J lost 3 bases, and 9 bases lay in between. This CDR3 spans 14 amino acids. For the CDR3, the DNA is TGCGCCAGCAGCCAAGATCGGAACAGCTACGAGCAGTACTTC. Encoded protein: CASSQDRNSYEQYF.

Many counts were recorded for this clonotype. This chain uses TRBV28 with TRBJ2-2; 7 bases match TRBD2. V lost 3 bases and J lost 7; bases outside the gene matches: 8. Germline loops: CDR1 MDHEN, CDR2 SYDVKM. The CDR3 sequence is 15 residues long. CDR3 sequence: CASSLSRGRNGELFF. The DNA of the CDR3 is TGTGCCAGCAGTTTGAGTCGCGGGAGAAACGGGGAGCTGTTTTTT.

This clonotype appeared many times. V gene TRBV7-2 combines with J gene TRBJ2-1, with 10 bases identical to TRBD2. The length of the CDR3 is 17 residues. With V trimmed by 5 bases and J by 6 bases, 13 bases remained unmatched. In germline, CDR1 is SGHTA, CDR2 FQGNSA. The CDR3 loop reads CASSPAGTSVFGNEQFF. The CDR3 bases are TGTGCCAGCAGCCCGGCGGGGACTAGCGTTTTCGGCAATGAGCAGTTCTTC.